The clone carrying this T cell receptor beta chain was seen only once. Some clones are missing from TCRdb's copy, which holds only in-frame ones; the method was immunoSEQ multiplex PCR. The sample lists about 200,000 clones, around nine tenths occurring once. This record belongs to a study of blood T cell repertoires in COVID-19. Study in general: Sample material is recorded as cDNA or gDNA derived from T cells, B-cell-depleted T cells, or PBMCs.

The CDR3 is 18 amino acids. V shed 2 bases and J shed 2 bases, with 20 bases lying between them. Looked up from germline, CDR1 is SGHNT and CDR2 is YYREEE (reference sequence). The chain is built from TRBV5-4 and TRBJ1-3; a possible D gene is TRBD1 (6 bases). The specimen sequenced was peripheral blood. The clonotype comes from a man aged 55 to 70 with acute or convalescent COVID-19. The CDR3 bases are TGTGCCAGCAGCTTAAGACGGAGTGGGGGGGACACTGGAAACACCATATATTTT. This sequence encodes CASSLRRSGGDTGNTIYF.